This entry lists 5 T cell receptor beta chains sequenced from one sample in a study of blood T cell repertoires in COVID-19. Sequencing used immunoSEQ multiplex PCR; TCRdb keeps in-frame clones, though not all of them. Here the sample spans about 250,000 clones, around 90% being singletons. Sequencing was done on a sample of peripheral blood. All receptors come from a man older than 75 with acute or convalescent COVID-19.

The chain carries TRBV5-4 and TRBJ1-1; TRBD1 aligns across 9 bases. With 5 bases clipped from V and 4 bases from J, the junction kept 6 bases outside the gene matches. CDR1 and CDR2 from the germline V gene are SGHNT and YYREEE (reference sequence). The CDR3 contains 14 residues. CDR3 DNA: TGTGCCAGCAGTTCCCGGGACAGGGCCACTGAAGCTTTCTTT. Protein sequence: CASSSRDRATEAFF.

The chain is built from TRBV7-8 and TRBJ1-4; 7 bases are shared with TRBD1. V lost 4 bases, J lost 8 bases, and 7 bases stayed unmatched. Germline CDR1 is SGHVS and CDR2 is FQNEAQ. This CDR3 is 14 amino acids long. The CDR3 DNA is TGTGCCAGCAGCTCGACAGGGCTAGGGGAAAAACTGTTTTTT. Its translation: CASSSTGLGEKLFF.

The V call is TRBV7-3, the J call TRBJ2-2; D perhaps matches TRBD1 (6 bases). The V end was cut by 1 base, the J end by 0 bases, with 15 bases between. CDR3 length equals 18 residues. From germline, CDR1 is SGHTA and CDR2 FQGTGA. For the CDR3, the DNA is TGTGCCAGCAGCTTAATCCCCACCGGGACACCGAACACCGGGGAGCTGTTTTTT. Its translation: CASSLIPTGTPNTGELFF.

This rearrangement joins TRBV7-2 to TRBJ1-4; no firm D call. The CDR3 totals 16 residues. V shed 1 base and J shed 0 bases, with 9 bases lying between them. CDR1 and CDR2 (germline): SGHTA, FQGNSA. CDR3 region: CASSLVLVATNEKLFF. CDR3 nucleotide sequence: TGTGCCAGCAGCTTAGTGTTAGTCGCAACTAATGAAAAACTGTTTTTT.

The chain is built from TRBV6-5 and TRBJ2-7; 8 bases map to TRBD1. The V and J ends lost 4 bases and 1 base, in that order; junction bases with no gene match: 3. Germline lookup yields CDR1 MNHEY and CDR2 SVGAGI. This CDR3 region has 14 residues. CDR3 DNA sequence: TGTGCCAGCAGTTCCGACAGGGGATCCTACGAGCAGTACTTC. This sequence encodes CASSSDRGSYEQYF.